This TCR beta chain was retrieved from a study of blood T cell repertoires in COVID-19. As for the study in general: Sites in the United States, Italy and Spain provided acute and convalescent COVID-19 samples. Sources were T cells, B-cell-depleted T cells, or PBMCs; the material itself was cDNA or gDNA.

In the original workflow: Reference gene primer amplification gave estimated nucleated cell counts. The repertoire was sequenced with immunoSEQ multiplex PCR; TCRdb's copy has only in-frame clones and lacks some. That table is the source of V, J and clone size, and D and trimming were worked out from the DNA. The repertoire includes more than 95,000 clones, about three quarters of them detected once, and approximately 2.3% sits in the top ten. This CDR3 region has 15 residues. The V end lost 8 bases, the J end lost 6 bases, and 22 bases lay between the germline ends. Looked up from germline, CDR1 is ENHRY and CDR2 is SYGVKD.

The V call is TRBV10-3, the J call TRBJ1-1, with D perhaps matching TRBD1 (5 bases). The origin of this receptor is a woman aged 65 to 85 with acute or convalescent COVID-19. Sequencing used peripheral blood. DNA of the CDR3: TGTGCCATCGGTCAGGGTAATGTAGGGGTCCCTGAAGCTTTCTTT. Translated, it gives CAIGQGNVGVPEAFF.